The rows below give T cell receptor beta chains drawn from one sample of a study of blood T cell repertoires in COVID-19. Assay used: immunoSEQ multiplex PCR; TCRdb lists only in-frame clones, some missing. This table holds approximately 56,000 clones, 89% found once. Material: peripheral blood. These receptors all stem from a man of 80 years or more with active or convalescent COVID-19. CDR3s include the opening cysteine and the closing phenylalanine or tryptophan.

V	J	CDR3
TRBV5-1	TRBJ2-7	CASSFDLGQGAKKQYF
TRBV5-4	TRBJ1-4	CASSLRGRNEKLFF
TRBV5-1	TRBJ2-1	CASSFPGNNEQFF
TRBV30	TRBJ1-1	CAWSVDRGRSTFF
TRBV7-3	TRBJ1-2	CASSLGQGEGYTF
TRBV5-1	TRBJ2-7	CASSSPTSYEQYF
TRBV18	TRBJ1-1	CASSPMIRQGLNTEAFF
TRBV28	TRBJ2-1	CASRLRDRSYNEQFF
TRBV19	TRBJ2-3	CASSIGGGQVSTDTQYF
TRBV11-2	TRBJ2-3	CASSSLGGGATDTQYF